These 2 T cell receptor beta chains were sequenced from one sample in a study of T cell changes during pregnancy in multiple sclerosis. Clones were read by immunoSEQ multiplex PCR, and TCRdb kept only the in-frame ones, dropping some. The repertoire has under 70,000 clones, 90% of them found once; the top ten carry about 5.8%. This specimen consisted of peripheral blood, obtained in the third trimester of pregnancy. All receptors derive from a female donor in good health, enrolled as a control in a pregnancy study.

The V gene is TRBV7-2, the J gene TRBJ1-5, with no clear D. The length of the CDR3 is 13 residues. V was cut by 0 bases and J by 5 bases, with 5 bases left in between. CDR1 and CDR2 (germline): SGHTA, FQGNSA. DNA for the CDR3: TGTGCCAGCAGCTTAGCGCCAGATCAGCCCCAGCATTTT. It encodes CASSLAPDQPQHF. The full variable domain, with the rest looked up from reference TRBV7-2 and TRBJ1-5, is GAGVSQSPSNKVTEKGKDVELRCDPISGHTALYWYRQSLGQGLEFLIYFQGNSAPDKSGLPSDRFSAERTGGSVSTLTIQRTQQEDSAVYLCASSLAPDQPQHFGDGTRLSIL.

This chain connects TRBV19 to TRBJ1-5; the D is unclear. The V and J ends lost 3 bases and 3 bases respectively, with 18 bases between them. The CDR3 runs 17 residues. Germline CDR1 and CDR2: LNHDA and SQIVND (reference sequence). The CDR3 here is CASSIVSGSLPNQPQHF. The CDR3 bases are TGTGCCAGTAGTATCGTATCCGGGTCCTTACCCAATCAGCCCCAGCATTTT. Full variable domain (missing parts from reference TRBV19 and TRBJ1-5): DGGITQSPKYLFRKEGQNVTLSCEQNLNHDAMYWYRQDPGQGLRLIYYSQIVNDFQKGDIAEGYSVSREKKESFPLTVTSAQKNPTAFYLCASSIVSGSLPNQPQHFGDGTRLSIL.